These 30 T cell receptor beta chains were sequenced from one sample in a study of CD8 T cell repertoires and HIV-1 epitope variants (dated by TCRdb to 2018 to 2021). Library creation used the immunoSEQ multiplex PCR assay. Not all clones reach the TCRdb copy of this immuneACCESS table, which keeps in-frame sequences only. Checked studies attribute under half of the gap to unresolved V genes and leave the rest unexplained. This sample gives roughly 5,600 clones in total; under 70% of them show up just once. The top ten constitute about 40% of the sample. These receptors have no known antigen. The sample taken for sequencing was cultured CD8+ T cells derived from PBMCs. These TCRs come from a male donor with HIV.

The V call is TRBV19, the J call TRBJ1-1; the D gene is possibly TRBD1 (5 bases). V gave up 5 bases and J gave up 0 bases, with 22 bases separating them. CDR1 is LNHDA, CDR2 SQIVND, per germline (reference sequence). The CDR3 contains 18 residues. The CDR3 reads CASSQGYSRNGMNTEAFF. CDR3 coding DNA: TGTGCCAGTAGTCAGGGATACAGTCGAAATGGCATGAACACTGAAGCTTTCTTT.

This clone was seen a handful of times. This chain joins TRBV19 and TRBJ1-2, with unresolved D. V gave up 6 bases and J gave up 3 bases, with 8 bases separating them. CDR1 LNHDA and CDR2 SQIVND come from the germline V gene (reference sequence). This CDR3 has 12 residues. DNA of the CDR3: TGTGCCAGTAGCGGAGAACACTATGGCTACACCTTC. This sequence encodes CASSGEHYGYTF.

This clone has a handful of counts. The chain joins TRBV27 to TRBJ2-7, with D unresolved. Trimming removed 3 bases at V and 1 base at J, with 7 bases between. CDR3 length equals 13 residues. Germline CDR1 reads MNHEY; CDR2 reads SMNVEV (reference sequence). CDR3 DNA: TGTGCCAGCAGTTTCGGTCGGTCCTACGAGCAGTACTTC. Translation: CASSFGRSYEQYF.

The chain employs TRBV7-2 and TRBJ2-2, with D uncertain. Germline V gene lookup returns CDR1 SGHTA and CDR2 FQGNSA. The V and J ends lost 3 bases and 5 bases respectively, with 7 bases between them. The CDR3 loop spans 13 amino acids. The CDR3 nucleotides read TGTGCCAGCAGCTTTAGAAGGACCGGGGAGCTGTTTTTT. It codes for CASSFRRTGELFF.

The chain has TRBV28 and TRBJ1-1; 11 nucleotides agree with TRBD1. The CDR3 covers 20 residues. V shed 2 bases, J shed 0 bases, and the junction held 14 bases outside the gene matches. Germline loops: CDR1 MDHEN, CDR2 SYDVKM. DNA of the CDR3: TGTGCCAGCAGTTTAACCGGGACAGGGGGGAACTGGGGTTTGAACACTGAAGCTTTCTTT. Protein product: CASSLTGTGGNWGLNTEAFF.

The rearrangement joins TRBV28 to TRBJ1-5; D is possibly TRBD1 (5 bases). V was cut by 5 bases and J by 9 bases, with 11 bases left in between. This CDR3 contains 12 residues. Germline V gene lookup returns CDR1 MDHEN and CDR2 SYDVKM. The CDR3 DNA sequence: TGTGCCAGCAGTGAGGGGATACGGCCCCAGCATTTT. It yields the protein CASSEGIRPQHF.

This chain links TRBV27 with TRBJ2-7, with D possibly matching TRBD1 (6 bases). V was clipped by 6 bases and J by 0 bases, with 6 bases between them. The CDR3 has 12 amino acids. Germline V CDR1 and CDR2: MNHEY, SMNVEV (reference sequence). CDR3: CASRDSSYEQYF. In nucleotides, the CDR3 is TGTGCCAGCAGGGACAGCTCCTACGAGCAGTACTTC.

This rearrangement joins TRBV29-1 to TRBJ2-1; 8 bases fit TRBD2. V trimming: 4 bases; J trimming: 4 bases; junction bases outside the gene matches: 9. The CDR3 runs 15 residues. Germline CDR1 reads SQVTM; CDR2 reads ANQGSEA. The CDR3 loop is CSVAAGELTYNEQFF. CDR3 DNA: TGCAGCGTTGCAGCGGGAGAACTCACTTACAATGAGCAGTTCTTC.

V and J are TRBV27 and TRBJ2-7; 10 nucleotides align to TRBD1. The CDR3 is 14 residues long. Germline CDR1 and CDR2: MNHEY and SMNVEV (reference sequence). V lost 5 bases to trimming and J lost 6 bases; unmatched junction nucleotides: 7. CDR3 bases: TGTGCCAGCAGTCTTGCGGGACAGGGGATCGAGCAGTACTTC. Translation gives CASSLAGQGIEQYF.

CDR3 residues: CTSSQVEVLTGTSGRASYEQYF. The DNA for the CDR3 is TGCACCAGCAGCCAAGTAGAGGTACTAACCGGGACTAGCGGGAGGGCCTCATACGAGCAGTACTTC. The gene calls are TRBV1 and TRBJ2-7; TRBD2, the table's D call, was not compared with the DNA. TRBV1 is given as a pseudogene. The CDR3 is made up of 22 amino acids.

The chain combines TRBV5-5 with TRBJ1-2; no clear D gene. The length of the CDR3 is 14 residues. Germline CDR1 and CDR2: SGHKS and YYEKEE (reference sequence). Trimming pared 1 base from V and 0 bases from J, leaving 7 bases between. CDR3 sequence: CASSLSMSNYGYTF. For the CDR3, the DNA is TGTGCCAGCAGCTTGTCTATGTCTAACTATGGCTACACCTTC. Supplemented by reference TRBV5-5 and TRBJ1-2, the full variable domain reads DAGVTQSPTHLIKTRGQQVTLRCSPISGHKSVSWYQQVLGQGPQFIFQYYEKEERGRGNFPDRFSARQFPNYSSELNVNALLLGDSALYLCASSLSMSNYGYTFGSGTRLTVV.

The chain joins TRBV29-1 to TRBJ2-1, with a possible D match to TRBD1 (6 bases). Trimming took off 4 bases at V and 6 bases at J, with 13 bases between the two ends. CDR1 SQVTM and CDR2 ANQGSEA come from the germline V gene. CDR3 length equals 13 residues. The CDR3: CSVVHRDGNEQFF. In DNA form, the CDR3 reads TGCAGCGTTGTCCACAGGGACGGCAATGAGCAGTTCTTC.

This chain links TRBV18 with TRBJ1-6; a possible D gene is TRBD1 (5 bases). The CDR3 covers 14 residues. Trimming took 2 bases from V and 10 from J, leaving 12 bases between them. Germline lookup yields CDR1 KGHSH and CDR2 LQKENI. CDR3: CASSPAGERSPLHF. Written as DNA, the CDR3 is TGTGCCAGCTCACCAGCGGGGGAAAGATCACCCCTCCACTTT. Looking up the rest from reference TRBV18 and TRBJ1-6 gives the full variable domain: NAGVMQNPRHLVRRRGQEARLRCSPMKGHSHVYWYRQLPEEGLKFMVYLQKENIIDESGMPKERFSAEFPKEGPSILRIQQVVRGDSAAYFCASSPAGERSPLHFGNGTRLTVT.

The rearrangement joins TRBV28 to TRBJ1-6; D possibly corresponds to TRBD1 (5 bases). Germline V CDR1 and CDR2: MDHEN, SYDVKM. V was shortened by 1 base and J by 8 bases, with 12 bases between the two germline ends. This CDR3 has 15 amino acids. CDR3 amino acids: CASSLSPDSDSPLHF. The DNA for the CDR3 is TGTGCCAGCAGTTTATCCCCTGACAGCGATTCACCCCTCCACTTT. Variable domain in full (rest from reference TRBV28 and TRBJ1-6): DVKVTQSSRYLVKRTGEKVFLECVQDMDHENMFWYRQDPGLGLRLIYFSYDVKMKEKGDIPEGYSVSREKKERFSLILESASTNQTSMYLCASSLSPDSDSPLHFGNGTRLTVT.

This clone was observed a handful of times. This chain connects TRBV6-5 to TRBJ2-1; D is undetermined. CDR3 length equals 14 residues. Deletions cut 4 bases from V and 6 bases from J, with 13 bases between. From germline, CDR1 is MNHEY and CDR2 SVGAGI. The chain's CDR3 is CASSSLGRSNEQFF. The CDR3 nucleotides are TGTGCCAGCAGTTCCCTCGGCAGGTCCAATGAGCAGTTCTTC.

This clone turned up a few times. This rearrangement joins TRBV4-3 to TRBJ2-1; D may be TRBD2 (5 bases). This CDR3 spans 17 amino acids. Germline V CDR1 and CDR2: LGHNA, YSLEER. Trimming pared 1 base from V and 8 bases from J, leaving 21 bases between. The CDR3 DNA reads TGCGCCAGCAGCCAAGCCCCCCTACCACTAGATCTAGATGAGCAGTTCTTC. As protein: CASSQAPLPLDLDEQFF.

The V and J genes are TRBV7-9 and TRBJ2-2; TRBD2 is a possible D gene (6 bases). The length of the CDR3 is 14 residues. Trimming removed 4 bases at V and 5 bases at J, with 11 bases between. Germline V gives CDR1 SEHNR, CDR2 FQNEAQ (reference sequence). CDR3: CASSWARGTGELFF. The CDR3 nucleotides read TGTGCCAGCAGCTGGGCCCGGGGGACCGGGGAGCTGTTTTTT.

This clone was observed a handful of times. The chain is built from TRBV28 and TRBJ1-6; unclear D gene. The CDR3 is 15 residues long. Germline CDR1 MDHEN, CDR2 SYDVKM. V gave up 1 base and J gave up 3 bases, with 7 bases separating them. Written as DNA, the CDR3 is TGTGCCAGCAGTTTATCCTTCAGCTATAATTCACCCCTCCACTTT. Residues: CASSLSFSYNSPLHF.

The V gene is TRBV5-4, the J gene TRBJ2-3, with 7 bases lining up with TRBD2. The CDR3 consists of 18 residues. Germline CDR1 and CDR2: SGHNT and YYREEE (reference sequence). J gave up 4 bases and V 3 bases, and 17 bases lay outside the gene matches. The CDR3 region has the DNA TGTGCCAGCAGCTGGGGGACCCGGCGGGAGTCTCTTGCAGATACGCAGTATTTT. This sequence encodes CASSWGTRRESLADTQYF.

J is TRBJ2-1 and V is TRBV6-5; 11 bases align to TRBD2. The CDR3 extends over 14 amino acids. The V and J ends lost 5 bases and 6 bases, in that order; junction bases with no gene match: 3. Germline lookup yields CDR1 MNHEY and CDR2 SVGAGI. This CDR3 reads CASSLGLAANEQFF. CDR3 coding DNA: TGTGCCAGCAGTCTGGGACTAGCGGCCAATGAGCAGTTCTTC.

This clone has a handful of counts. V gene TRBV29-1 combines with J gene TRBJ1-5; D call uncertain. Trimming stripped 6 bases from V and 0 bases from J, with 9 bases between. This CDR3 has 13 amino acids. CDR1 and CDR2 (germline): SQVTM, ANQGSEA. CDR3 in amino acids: CSVQVYSNQPQHF. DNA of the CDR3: TGCAGCGTCCAGGTATATAGCAATCAGCCCCAGCATTTT.

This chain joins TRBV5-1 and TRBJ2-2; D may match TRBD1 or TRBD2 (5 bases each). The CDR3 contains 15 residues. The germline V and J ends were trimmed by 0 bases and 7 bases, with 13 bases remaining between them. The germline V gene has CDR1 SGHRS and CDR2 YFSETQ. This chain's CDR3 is CASSLAQGVGGELFF. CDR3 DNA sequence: TGCGCCAGCAGCTTGGCCCAGGGAGTGGGCGGGGAGCTGTTTTTT.

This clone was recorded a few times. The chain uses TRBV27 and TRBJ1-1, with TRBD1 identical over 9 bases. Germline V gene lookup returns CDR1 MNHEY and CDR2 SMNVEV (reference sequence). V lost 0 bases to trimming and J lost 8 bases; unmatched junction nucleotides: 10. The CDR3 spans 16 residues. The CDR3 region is CASSLSIGTGYEEAFF. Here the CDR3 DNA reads TGTGCCAGCAGTTTATCTATAGGGACAGGGTACGAGGAAGCTTTCTTT.

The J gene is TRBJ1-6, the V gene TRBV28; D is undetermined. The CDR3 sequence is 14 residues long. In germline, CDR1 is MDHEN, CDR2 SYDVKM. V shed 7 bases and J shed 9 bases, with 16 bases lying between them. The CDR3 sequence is CASKFPAGGSPLHF. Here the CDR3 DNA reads TGTGCCAGCAAGTTCCCTGCCGGAGGTTCACCCCTCCACTTT.

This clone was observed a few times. CDR3 residues: CASSYAESNTEAFF. The CDR3 DNA follows: TGTGCCAGCAGTTACGCAGAATCGAACACTGAAGCTTTCTTT. This rearrangement joins TRBV6-5 to TRBJ1-1; D is unresolved. V was clipped by 2 bases and J by 1 base, with 8 bases between them. The germline CDR1 and CDR2 sequences are MNHEY and SVGAGI. The CDR3 is 14 residues long.

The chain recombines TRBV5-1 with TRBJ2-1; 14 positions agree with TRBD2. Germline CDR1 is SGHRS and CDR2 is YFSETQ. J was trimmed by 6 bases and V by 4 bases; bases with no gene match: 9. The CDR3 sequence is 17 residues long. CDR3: CASSLEGGLAGGNEQFF. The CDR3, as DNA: TGCGCCAGCAGCCTCGAAGGCGGACTAGCGGGAGGCAATGAGCAGTTCTTC.

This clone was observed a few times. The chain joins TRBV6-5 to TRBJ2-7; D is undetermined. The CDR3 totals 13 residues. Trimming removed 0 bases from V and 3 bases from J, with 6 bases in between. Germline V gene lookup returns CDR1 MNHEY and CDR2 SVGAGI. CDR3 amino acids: CASSYSSVYEQYF. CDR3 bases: TGTGCCAGCAGTTACTCGTCGGTCTACGAGCAGTACTTC.

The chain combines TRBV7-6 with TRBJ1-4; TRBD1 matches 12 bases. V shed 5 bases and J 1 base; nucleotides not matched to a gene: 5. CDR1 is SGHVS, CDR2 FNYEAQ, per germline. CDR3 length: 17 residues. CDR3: CASSPGTGGLTNEKLFF. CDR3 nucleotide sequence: TGTGCCAGCAGCCCGGGGACAGGGGGCTTAACTAATGAAAAACTGTTTTTT.

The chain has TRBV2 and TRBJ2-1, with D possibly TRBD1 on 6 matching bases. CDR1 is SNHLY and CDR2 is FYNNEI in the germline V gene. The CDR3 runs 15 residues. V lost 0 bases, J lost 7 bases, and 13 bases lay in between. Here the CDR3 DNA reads TGTGCCAGCAGTGAAGCGCGAGAGGGGGAAAATGAGCAGTTCTTC. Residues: CASSEAREGENEQFF.

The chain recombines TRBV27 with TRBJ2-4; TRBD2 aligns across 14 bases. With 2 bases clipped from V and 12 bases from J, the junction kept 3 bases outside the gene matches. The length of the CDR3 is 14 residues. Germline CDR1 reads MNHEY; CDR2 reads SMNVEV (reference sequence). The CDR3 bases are TGTGCCAGCAGTTTAGGGACTAGCGGGAGTAATCAGTACTTC. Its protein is CASSLGTSGSNQYF.